This entry lists 25 T cell receptor beta chains sequenced from one sample in a study of pediatric ulcerative colitis. During colonoscopy, one to two rectal pinch biopsies were collected. The table came from immunoSEQ multiplex PCR; TCRdb's copy has only in-frame clones and leaves some out. The sample holds roughly 25,000 clones, roughly 74% seen once. Material for sequencing was gut tissue. The receptors originated from a boy between 10 and 17 years old with severe ulcerative colitis.

The J gene is TRBJ2-7, the V gene TRBV5-1, with D possibly being TRBD2 (5 bases). Germline lookup yields CDR1 SGHRS and CDR2 YFSETQ. The ends were cut back, 7 bases at V and 2 bases at J, with 25 bases in the middle. CDR3 size: 17 residues. Here the CDR3 reads CASPVRRKGDGAYEQYF. The CDR3 bases are TGCGCCAGCCCAGTTCGGCGAAAGGGTGACGGGGCCTACGAGCAGTACTTC.

DNA of the CDR3: TGTGCCAGCAGCTTCGGGGGGTACCAAGAGACCCAGTACTTC. This gives the protein CASSFGGYQETQYF. The chain is built from TRBV7-2 and TRBJ2-5; 7 bases line up with TRBD2. Germline values: CDR1 SGHTA, CDR2 FQGNSA. V shed 3 bases and J 0 bases; nucleotides not matched to a gene: 1. CDR3 length: 14 residues.

The chain joins TRBV7-2 to TRBJ2-1; 8 bases are shared with TRBD1. This CDR3 is built from 15 residues. The germline CDR1 and CDR2 sequences are SGHTA and FQGNSA. V gave up 1 base and J gave up 4 bases; unmatched junction bases: 3. CDR3 bases: TGTGCCAGCAGCTTAGAGACAGGGGCTTACAATGAGCAGTTCTTC. It yields the protein CASSLETGAYNEQFF.

The chain couples TRBV2 to TRBJ2-7, with D perhaps TRBD2 (5 bases). Germline V gives CDR1 SNHLY, CDR2 FYNNEI. Trimming pared 1 base from V and 2 bases from J, leaving 9 bases between. The CDR3 consists of 14 residues. The CDR3 here is CASSEGLATYEQYF. The CDR3 DNA sequence: TGTGCCAGCAGTGAAGGGCTAGCCACCTACGAGCAGTACTTC.

Only a few counts were recorded for this clone. The V call is TRBV6-5, the J call TRBJ1-2; 7 nucleotides line up with TRBD1. Germline assignment: CDR1 MNHEY and CDR2 SVGAGI. J was trimmed by 2 bases and V by 6 bases; bases with no gene match: 6. There are 14 residues in the CDR3. Here the CDR3 reads CASSLGTANYGYTF. The CDR3 DNA reads TGTGCCAGCAGCCTCGGGACAGCCAACTATGGCTACACCTTC.

The chain combines TRBV18 with TRBJ2-1, with 8 positions matching TRBD2. Germline CDR1 KGHSH, CDR2 LQKENI. The V gene end was trimmed by 3 bases and the J gene end by 4 bases; junction bases not matched to a gene: 8. The CDR3 covers 16 residues. In nucleotides, the CDR3 is TGTGCCAGCTCACCGGAGCGGGAGTATCAATACAATGAGCAGTTCTTC. This codes for CASSPEREYQYNEQFF.

This clone was picked up one time. The chain carries TRBV6-1 and TRBJ2-2, with D uncertain. The CDR3 has 15 amino acids. Germline CDR1 and CDR2: MNHNS and SASEGT. V gave up 6 bases and J gave up 1 base, with 12 bases separating them. DNA of the CDR3: TGTGCCAGCAGAGGCGGACCGGGGAACACCGGGGAGCTGTTTTTT. Translation: CASRGGPGNTGELFF.

The V and J genes are TRBV5-4 and TRBJ2-3; 9 bases align to TRBD1. The V gene end was trimmed by 3 bases and the J gene end by 0 bases; junction bases not matched to a gene: 2. Germline assignment: CDR1 SGHNT and CDR2 YYREEE (reference sequence). CDR3 length equals 15 residues. As DNA, the CDR3 is TGTGCCAGCAGCTGGGACAGGGCGAGCACAGATACGCAGTATTTT. Its translation: CASSWDRASTDTQYF.

V is TRBV25-1 and J is TRBJ2-7; 9 bases line up with TRBD2. J gave up 9 bases and V 3 bases, and 3 bases lay outside the gene matches. This CDR3 contains 12 residues. Looked up from germline, CDR1 is MGHDK and CDR2 is SYGVNS. The CDR3 here is CASSEGLATQYF. As DNA, the CDR3 is TGTGCCAGCAGTGAGGGACTAGCTACGCAGTACTTC.

This sequence joins TRBV7-9 and TRBJ2-3; tentative D call: TRBD2 (5 bases). The CDR3 sequence is 15 residues long. V lost 3 bases to trimming and J lost 3 bases, with 13 bases between them. The V gene's germline CDR1 is SEHNR and CDR2 FQNEAQ (reference sequence). In nucleotides, the CDR3 is TGTGCCAGCAGCTTGCTCCGGGAAGGAACAGATACGCAGTATTTT. Protein sequence: CASSLLREGTDTQYF.

The rearrangement joins TRBV19 to TRBJ2-5; the match to TRBD1 covers 8 bases. With V trimmed by 4 bases and J by 6 bases, 7 bases remained unmatched. The germline V gene has CDR1 LNHDA and CDR2 SQIVND (reference sequence). The CDR3 is made up of 14 amino acids. Here the CDR3 reads CASSTRTGTKTQYF. The CDR3 DNA sequence: TGTGCCAGTAGTACCCGGACAGGGACGAAGACCCAGTACTTC.

The J gene is TRBJ2-3, the V gene TRBV6-4; 8 bases align to TRBD1. Trimming at V came to 4 bases and at J to 1 base, leaving 1 base not matched to a gene. This CDR3 comprises 14 residues. Germline-derived CDR1 and CDR2 are MRHNA and SNTAGT. As DNA, the CDR3 is TGTGCCAGCAGTGCAGGGGGCGGCACAGATACGCAGTATTTT. It codes for CASSAGGGTDTQYF.

The chain couples TRBV6-6 to TRBJ1-2; no clear D gene. V was shortened by 2 bases and J by 8 bases, with 15 bases between the two germline ends. The CDR3 loop spans 14 amino acids. Germline-derived CDR1 and CDR2 are MNHNY and SVGAGI (reference sequence). CDR3 nucleotides: TGTGCCAGCAGTTACAGTTGGGCAGGATCCGGCTACACCTTC. Translation gives CASSYSWAGSGYTF.

This clone was counted a single time. The V gene is TRBV30, the J gene TRBJ1-1; the D gene is possibly TRBD1 (6 bases). This CDR3 is built from 15 residues. Germline CDR1 GTSNPN, CDR2 SVGIG (reference sequence). V was trimmed by 5 bases and J by 0 bases, leaving 16 bases between them. CDR3 residues: CAWATGLGLNTEAFF. DNA of the CDR3: TGTGCCTGGGCTACAGGGTTGGGCCTGAACACTGAAGCTTTCTTT. Together with reference TRBV30 and TRBJ1-1, the CDR3 gives the full variable domain: SQTIHQWPATLVQPVGSPLSLECTVEGTSNPNLYWYRQAAGRGLQLLFYSVGIGQISSEVPQNLSASRPQDRQFILSSKKLLLSDSGFYLCAWATGLGLNTEAFFGQGTRLTVV.

The CDR3 is CASSLSGGFTGELFF. The CDR3 region has the DNA TGTGCCAGCAGCTTATCGGGAGGGTTCACCGGGGAGCTGTTTTTT. The rearrangement uses TRBV7-3 and TRBJ2-2; 8 bases line up with TRBD2. Germline loops: CDR1 SGHTA, CDR2 FQGTGA. CDR3 length: 15 amino acids. The V and J ends lost 2 bases and 4 bases, in that order; junction bases with no gene match: 3.

This clone occurred a few times. The genes are TRBV7-9 and TRBJ1-2; D unresolved. V lost 5 bases and J lost 4, with 11 bases in between. Per the germline V gene, CDR1 is SEHNR and CDR2 is FQNEAQ (reference sequence). The CDR3 is made up of 13 amino acids. The CDR3 coding sequence is TGTGCCAGCAGCCCCGACTCTGGCTATGGCTACACCTTC. It encodes CASSPDSGYGYTF.

This chain connects TRBV18 to TRBJ1-1, with D perhaps TRBD1 (5 bases). The germline gives CDR1 KGHSH, CDR2 LQKENI. The CDR3 runs 14 residues. V lost 3 bases to trimming and J lost 8 bases, with 16 bases between them. In nucleotides, the CDR3 is TGTGCCAGCTCACCGCGGTCAGGGAAGATAGAAGCTTTCTTT. Protein sequence: CASSPRSGKIEAFF.

The V gene is TRBV7-2, the J gene TRBJ2-3; tentative D call: TRBD2 (6 bases). Germline CDR1 is SGHTA and CDR2 is FQGNSA. The CDR3 has 16 residues. V was pared by 2 bases and J by 4 bases, with 16 bases between. The CDR3 region is CASSLRGRLVSDTQYF. The CDR3 bases are TGTGCCAGCAGCTTAAGAGGGAGGCTAGTTTCAGATACGCAGTATTTT.

The DNA of the CDR3 is TGTGCCAGCTCACCACTAGCGAATGAGCAGTTCTTC. Translating it yields CASSPLANEQFF. This chain links TRBV18 with TRBJ2-1; D is perhaps TRBD2 (5 bases). The length of the CDR3 is 12 residues. The germline V and J ends were trimmed by 1 base and 7 bases, with 5 bases remaining between them. From germline, CDR1 is KGHSH and CDR2 LQKENI.

The rearrangement links TRBV28 to TRBJ2-7; 7 nucleotides align to TRBD2. CDR3 length equals 14 residues. Losses at the gene ends were 4 bases for V and 0 bases for J; bases not matched to a gene: 3. Germline V CDR1 and CDR2: MDHEN, SYDVKM. The CDR3 sequence is CASSSGLISYEQYF. In DNA, the CDR3 is TGTGCCAGCAGTTCGGGACTAATCTCCTACGAGCAGTACTTC.

V and J are TRBV14 and TRBJ2-1; D is ambiguous. CDR1 is SGHDN and CDR2 is FVKESK in the germline V gene. The germline V and J ends were trimmed by 1 base and 0 bases, with 7 bases remaining between them. This CDR3 spans 15 amino acids. The CDR3 DNA reads as TGTGCCAGCAGCCAAGGGATTAGCTCCTACAATGAGCAGTTCTTC. Translated: CASSQGISSYNEQFF.

The V gene is TRBV29-1, the J gene TRBJ1-1, with a tentative D call TRBD1 (5 bases). Germline CDR1 is SQVTM and CDR2 is ANQGSEA. This CDR3 has 12 amino acids. Trimming took off 4 bases at V and 2 bases at J, with 8 bases between the two ends. Here the CDR3 reads CSVGQFNTEAFF. CDR3 coding DNA: TGCAGCGTTGGACAGTTTAACACTGAAGCTTTCTTT.

This clone has a handful of counts. The gene calls are TRBV7-9 and TRBJ2-5, with 13 bases fitting TRBD2. The trim removed 1 base at V and 4 bases at J, leaving 6 bases unmatched. Germline V gene lookup returns CDR1 SEHNR and CDR2 FQNEAQ (reference sequence). CDR3 size: 17 residues. The CDR3 loop is CASSLEGRLAGGETQYF. The CDR3 DNA follows: TGTGCCAGCAGCTTAGAAGGGAGACTAGCGGGAGGAGAGACCCAGTACTTC. Variable domain in full (rest from reference TRBV7-9 and TRBJ2-5): DTGVSQNPRHKITKRGQNVTFRCDPISEHNRLYWYRQTLGQGPEFLTYFQNEAQLEKSRLLSDRFSAERPKGSFSTLEIQRTEQGDSAMYLCASSLEGRLAGGETQYFGPGTRLLVL.

The chain combines TRBV13 with TRBJ1-2; 8 positions agree with TRBD1. The CDR3 covers 14 residues. The germline V gene encodes CDR1 PRHDT and CDR2 FYEKMQ (reference sequence). V lost 3 bases, J lost 4 bases, and 4 bases stayed unmatched. The CDR3, as DNA: TGTGCCAGCAGCTTGGGGACAGGAATCTATGGCTACACCTTC. Encoded protein: CASSLGTGIYGYTF.

The CDR3 DNA is TGTGCCAGTGGGGACAGCTCCTCCTACGAGCAGTACTTC. Translation gives CASGDSSSYEQYF. The V and J genes are TRBV27 and TRBJ2-7, with 7 bases aligning to TRBD1. CDR3 size: 13 residues. With V trimmed by 9 bases and J by 0 bases, 5 bases remained unmatched. Germline V gene sequence: CDR1 MNHEY, CDR2 SMNVEV (reference sequence).